This entry features one T cell receptor beta chain sequence. Its cognate antigen is unknown. The entry originates in a study of CXCR3-negative and CXCR3-positive naive CD8 T cells. Broader study findings: CXCR3-positive naive cells had more hydrophobic TRB CDR3s than CXCR3-negative naive cells. Naive subsets expressed similar surface CD5; TRB CDR3 features served to infer TCR strength.

TRB cDNA libraries were made by UMI-labeled 5' RACE. TCRdb reprocessed the 5' RACE reads, keeping one entry per CDR3 protein, no DNA. The ten most abundant clones cover almost 0.55% of a sample with 84,000 or so distinct CDR3 sequences. Germline CDR1 and CDR2: SEHNR and FQNEAQ (reference sequence). The CDR3 is 15 amino acids. The receptor was derived from a human donor in good health. Some clones in this sample may be carry-over from other donors' samples. Sequenced: naive CXCR3+ CD8+ T cells from blood. Noted subset: CD45RO-CCR7+CD27+CD95- naive CD8+ T cells expressing CXCR3 (TNR3+). The chain couples TRBV7-9 to TRBJ2-1. CDR3 in amino acids: CASSLYSSSYNEQFF.